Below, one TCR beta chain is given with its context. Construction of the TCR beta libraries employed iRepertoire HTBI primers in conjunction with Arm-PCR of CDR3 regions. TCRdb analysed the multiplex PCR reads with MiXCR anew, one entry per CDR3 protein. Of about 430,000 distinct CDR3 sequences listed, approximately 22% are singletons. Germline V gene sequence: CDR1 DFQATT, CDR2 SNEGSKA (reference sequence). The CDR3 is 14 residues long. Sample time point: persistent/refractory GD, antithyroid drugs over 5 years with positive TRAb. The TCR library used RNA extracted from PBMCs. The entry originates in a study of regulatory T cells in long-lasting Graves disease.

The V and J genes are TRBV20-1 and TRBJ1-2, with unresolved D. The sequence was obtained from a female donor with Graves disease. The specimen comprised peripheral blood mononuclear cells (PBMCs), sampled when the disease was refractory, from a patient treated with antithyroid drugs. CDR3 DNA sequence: TGCAGGCCCGCACCCGCGGCAGTTTCAGCTGGCTACACCTTC. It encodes CRPAPAAVSAGYTF.